This passage covers 16 T cell receptor beta chains from one sample sequenced in a study of T-cell reconstitution after alpha-beta-depleted transplantation in children. The authors prepared the TCRbeta library with unique molecular identifiers. TCRdb used MiXCR to reprocess the PCR reads, holding one entry per CDR3 protein. The table shows some 490,000 distinct CDR3 sequences, with around 12% occurring only once. Specimen: PBMCs from the stem cell graft donor, collected from the stem cell graft. These receptor sequences come from a human donor who donated a stem cell graft to a child with combined immunodeficiency.

The table lists this clonotype with a few counts. This chain joins TRBV4-3 and TRBJ2-7; possibly TRBD1 for D (5 bases). CDR3 length equals 13 residues. The germline V and J ends were trimmed by 2 bases and 6 bases, with 11 bases remaining between them. The germline gives CDR1 LGHNA, CDR2 YSLEER. The CDR3 sequence: CASSQLGQGEQYF. The DNA for the CDR3 is TGCGCCAGCAGCCAACTTGGTCAGGGCGAGCAGTACTTC.

This chain links TRBV15 with TRBJ2-3; 8 bases agree with TRBD2. This CDR3 has 14 amino acids. Germline V gene sequence: CDR1 LNHNV, CDR2 YYDKDF (reference sequence). V was pared by 5 bases and J by 6 bases, with 7 bases of the junction left unmatched. The CDR3 DNA follows: TGTGCCACCAGCTACACTAGCGGACAGGATACGCAGTATTTT. Translated, it gives CATSYTSGQDTQYF.

The V call is TRBV7-2, the J call TRBJ2-1, with 10 nucleotides matching TRBD2. CDR3 length equals 15 residues. V shed 2 bases and J 8 bases; nucleotides not matched to a gene: 6. Germline V gene lookup returns CDR1 SGHTA and CDR2 FQGNSA. The CDR3 nucleotides read TGTGCCAGCAGCTTAAGCGGGGGGGCTTTTGATGAGCAGTTCTTC. Protein product: CASSLSGGAFDEQFF.

A few counts support this clonotype. The genes are TRBV6-5 and TRBJ1-6; D gene unclear. The CDR3 runs 14 residues. Germline V CDR1 and CDR2: MNHEY, SVGAGI. Trimming removed 2 bases at V and 9 bases at J, with 11 bases between. The DNA of the CDR3 is TGTGCCAGCAGTTACGACGCGGTAGTTTCACCCCTCCACTTT. It encodes CASSYDAVVSPLHF.

There are a few counts of this clonotype. The rearrangement links TRBV5-1 to TRBJ2-1, with D perhaps TRBD1 or TRBD2 (5 bases each). From germline, CDR1 is SGHRS and CDR2 YFSETQ. The CDR3 is made up of 14 amino acids. V was cut by 4 bases and J by 5 bases, with 13 bases left in between. CDR3 amino acids: CASSRGGGNNEQFF. The CDR3, as DNA: TGCGCCAGCAGCCGCGGTGGGGGTAACAATGAGCAGTTCTTC. Filled out from reference TRBV5-1 and TRBJ2-1, the complete variable domain reads KAGVTQTPRYLIKTRGQQVTLSCSPISGHRSVSWYQQTPGQGLQFLFEYFSETQRNKGNFPGRFSGRQFSNSRSEMNVSTLELGDSALYLCASSRGGGNNEQFFGPGTRLTVL.

This clonotype came up a few times. The DNA of the CDR3 is TGTGCCAGCAGCCCTTCGGCTAGCGGGATCAATGAGCAGTTCTTC. Translating gives CASSPSASGINEQFF. The chain couples TRBV7-3 to TRBJ2-1; 9 bases align to TRBD2. Trimming took 5 bases from V and 6 from J; bases not matched to a gene: 8. CDR3 length: 15 residues. In germline, CDR1 is SGHTA, CDR2 FQGTGA.

V and J are TRBV4-3 and TRBJ2-3; TRBD2 matches at 11 bases. The CDR3 extends over 18 amino acids. V gave up 4 bases and J gave up 3 bases; unmatched junction bases: 12. CDR1 and CDR2 (germline): LGHNA, YSLEER. The CDR3 loop is CASSPTFTSGSWTDTQYF. The CDR3, as DNA: TGCGCCAGCAGCCCTACTTTCACTAGCGGGAGTTGGACAGATACGCAGTATTTT.

The V call is TRBV12-3 or TRBV12-4, the J call TRBJ2-3; D remains ambiguous. Trimming shortened V by 5 bases and J by 3 bases, and 15 bases separated the two germline ends. This CDR3 is built from 15 residues. CDR3 nucleotides: TGTGCCAGCAGTAAGGCCCGGCTGTATACAGATACGCAGTATTTT. This translates into CASSKARLYTDTQYF.

This clonotype appeared many times. The rearrangement joins TRBV3-1 to TRBJ2-1; possibly TRBD2 for D (5 bases). The CDR3 is made up of 16 amino acids. Trimming removed 0 bases from V and 0 bases from J, with 9 bases in between. The germline V gene has CDR1 LGHDT and CDR2 YNNKEL (reference sequence). The CDR3 DNA reads TGTGCCAGCAGCCAAGAGTGGAGGAGCTCCTACAATGAGCAGTTCTTC. It codes for CASSQEWRSSYNEQFF.

This clonotype has more than one count but fewer than ten. The chain uses TRBV7-2 and TRBJ2-7, with D possibly matching TRBD2 (6 bases). V gave up 1 base and J gave up 5 bases, with 15 bases separating them. The CDR3 covers 15 residues. Germline CDR1 reads SGHTA; CDR2 reads FQGNSA. The DNA of the CDR3 is TGTGCCAGCAGCTTAGTGGAGGGAGGAGTTAACGAGCAGTACTTC. Protein product: CASSLVEGGVNEQYF.

This clonotype has more than one count but fewer than ten. The chain links TRBV29-1 to TRBJ2-5; 8 bases fit TRBD2. CDR3 length: 15 amino acids. The germline V gene encodes CDR1 SQVTM and CDR2 ANQGSEA. V lost 3 bases to trimming and J lost 4 bases; unmatched junction nucleotides: 10. CDR3 bases: TGCAGCGTTGATAATGTTAGCGGGGTTAGAGAGACCCAGTACTTC. Its translation is CSVDNVSGVRETQYF. The entire variable domain, with the rest obtained from reference TRBV29-1 and TRBJ2-5, is as follows: SAVISQKPSRDICQRGTSLTIQCQVDSQVTMMFWYRQQPGQSLTLIATANQGSEATYESGFVIDKFPISRPNLTFSTLTVSNMSPEDSSIYLCSVDNVSGVRETQYFGPGTRLLVL.

V usage is TRBV14 and J usage is TRBJ2-5, with a tentative D call TRBD2 (7 bases). CDR1 and CDR2 from the germline V gene are SGHDN and FVKESK. Trimming removed 1 base at V and 5 bases at J, with 17 bases between. This CDR3 contains 16 residues. In DNA, the CDR3 is TGTGCCAGCAGCCAAGTATGGGGGGGGGCGGTGGAGACCCAGTACTTC. It specifies CASSQVWGGAVETQYF. The full variable domain, its missing parts supplied by reference TRBV14 and TRBJ2-5, is EAGVTQFPSHSVIEKGQTVTLRCDPISGHDNLYWYRRVMGKEIKFLLHFVKESKQDESGMPNNRFLAERTGGTYSTLKVQPAELEDSGVYFCASSQVWGGAVETQYFGPGTRLLVL.

CDR3 sequence (DNA): TGTGCCAGCAGGCGAGAAGGAACCACTGAAGCTTTCTTT. Its translation is CASRREGTTEAFF. The chain uses TRBV6-2 or TRBV6-3 and TRBJ1-1; unclear D gene. Trimming shortened V by 6 bases and J by 4 bases, and 12 bases separated the two germline ends. In germline, CDR1 is MNHEY, CDR2 SVGEGT. This CDR3 contains 13 residues.

Concerning this clonotype: This is likely a read error, given that the CDR3 carries no conserved phenylalanine or tryptophan at its end. V is TRBV7-2 and J is TRBJ1-2, with D perhaps matching TRBD1 (6 bases). Trimming cost V 4 bases and J 4 bases, with 10 bases left between them. Germline CDR1 is SGHTA and CDR2 is FQGNSA. The CDR3 has 13 amino acids. CDR3 amino acids: CASSSTGSYGYTY. In DNA form, the CDR3 reads TGTGCCAGCAGCTCAACAGGGAGCTATGGCTACACCTAC.

The chain has TRBV11-2 and TRBJ2-1; 9 bases match TRBD2. Trimming took 2 bases from V and 7 from J; bases not matched to a gene: 21. The CDR3 contains 20 residues. Germline CDR1 is SGHAT and CDR2 is FQNNGV. In nucleotides, the CDR3 is TGTGCCAGCAGCTTATTTGTTCGGCAGGGGAACGTAGCGGGAGTAAATGAGCAGTTCTTC. It specifies CASSLFVRQGNVAGVNEQFF.

This rearrangement joins TRBV20-1 to TRBJ2-3; TRBD2 agrees at 14 bases. The trim removed 6 bases at V and 5 bases at J, leaving 7 bases unmatched. The CDR3 runs 15 residues. Germline V gene data show CDR1 as DFQATT and CDR2 as SNEGSKA (reference sequence). The CDR3 spells CSAEPGLAGVDTQYF. The DNA for the CDR3 is TGCAGTGCCGAACCGGGACTAGCGGGAGTAGATACGCAGTATTTT.